These T cell receptor beta chains were read from a single sample in a study of identical twins. TCRdb reprocessed the 5' RACE reads with MiXCR, giving one entry per CDR3 protein. Among 200,000 to 300,000 distinct CDR3 sequences listed, 5.5% to 7% were seen once. A further study also used this sample, focusing on yellow fever vaccine responses in identical twins.

The specimen was memory (CD45RO+) T cells sorted from blood. The receptors were sampled from a woman between 18 and 29 years old in good health. Each CDR3 is given with its conserved first and last residue. The order of the fields is CDR3 protein, CDR3 DNA, J gene, D gene, clone size, V gene. D genes are given only for firm matches. The size entry is marked missing in some rows and otherwise reads once, few, many or a size class.

CASSPQTGSYGYTF | TGTGCCAGCAGCCCCCAGACAGGGTCCTATGGCTACACCTTC | TRBJ1-2 | TRBD1 | . | TRBV2
CSARLEGTDTQYF | TGCAGTGCTAGATTAGAGGGCACAGATACGCAGTATTTT | TRBJ2-3 | . | few | TRBV20-1
CASSPGTSGRAPWETQYF | TGTGCCAGCAGCCCTGGGACTAGCGGGAGGGCCCCGTGGGAGACCCAGTACTTC | TRBJ2-5 | TRBD2 | few | TRBV12-3/TRBV12-4
CASSRGGDNEQFF | TGCGCCAGCAGCCGAGGGGGAGACAATGAGCAGTTCTTC | TRBJ2-1 | . | many | TRBV5-1
CATSRADRGDTEAFF | TGTGCCACCAGCAGAGCGGACAGGGGAGACACTGAAGCTTTCTTT | TRBJ1-1 | TRBD1 | . | TRBV15
CASSGLTSGYDAYNEQFF | TGTGCCAGCAGTGGGTTGACTAGCGGGTACGATGCCTACAATGAGCAGTTCTTC | TRBJ2-1 | TRBD2 | . | TRBV25-1
CATSRAPVGRTNTGELFF | TGTGCCACCAGCAGAGCCCCAGTAGGGAGAACGAACACCGGGGAGCTGTTTTTT | TRBJ2-2 | . | few | TRBV15
CASSQGGGRDEQFF | TGTGCCAGCAGCCAAGGGGGAGGGCGCGATGAGCAGTTCTTC | TRBJ2-1 | TRBD2 | few | TRBV4-2
CASSLGSNTGELFF | TGCGCCAGCAGCTTGGGATCGAACACCGGGGAGCTGTTTTTT | TRBJ2-2 | . | many | TRBV5-1
CSARSMDRGTNTEAFF | TGCAGTGCTAGAAGTATGGACAGGGGCACGAACACTGAAGCTTTCTTT | TRBJ1-1 | TRBD1 | many | TRBV20-1
CASSFGQATNEKLFF | TGTGCCAGCAGCTTCGGACAGGCAACTAATGAAAAACTGTTTTTT | TRBJ1-4 | TRBD1 | . | TRBV7-9
CASSLPAANYGYTF | TGTGCCAGCAGTCTGCCGGCAGCGAACTATGGCTACACCTTC | TRBJ1-2 | . | . | TRBV28
CASAQGYPTNEKLFF | TGTGCCAGCGCCCAGGGATATCCAACTAATGAAAAACTGTTTTTT | TRBJ1-4 | . | many | TRBV6-1
CASSLNTGVHRYGYTF | TGTGCCAGCAGCTTGAATACAGGGGTCCACAGATATGGCTACACCTTC | TRBJ1-2 | TRBD1 | few | TRBV5-5
CASSRRQGPVADTQYF | TGTGCCAGCAGCCGCCGACAGGGACCCGTTGCGGATACGCAGTATTTT | TRBJ2-3 | TRBD1 | . | TRBV7-2
CASSQDSVSYNEQFF | TGTGCCAGCAGCCAAGATTCAGTCAGCTACAATGAGCAGTTCTTC | TRBJ2-1 | . | . | TRBV4-2
CSVATGQLGYTF | TGCAGCGTCGCCACAGGGCAATTAGGCTACACCTTC | TRBJ1-2 | . | few | TRBV29-1
CATSDRDRGFEETQYF | TGTGCCACCAGTGACCGCGACAGGGGCTTTGAAGAGACCCAGTACTTC | TRBJ2-5 | TRBD1 | . | TRBV24-1
CASSGTSGIYEQYF | TGTGCCAGCAGCGGGACTAGCGGGATCTACGAGCAGTACTTC | TRBJ2-7 | TRBD2 | . | TRBV2
CASSQVSGGSETQYF | TGTGCCAGCAGCCAAGTGAGCGGGGGCTCGGAGACCCAGTACTTC | TRBJ2-5 | TRBD2 | many | TRBV4-2
CSVGPRGSSYEQYF | TGCAGCGTTGGTCCGAGAGGCAGCTCCTACGAGCAGTACTTC | TRBJ2-7 | . | many | TRBV29-1
CCARASGTSGGADEQFF | TGCTGTGCTAGAGCTTCCGGAACTAGCGGGGGGGCCGATGAGCAGTTCTTC | TRBJ2-1 | TRBD2 | . | TRBV20-1
CASSLRGALGYGYTF | TGTGCCAGCAGTTTACGGGGAGCCCTAGGCTATGGCTACACCTTC | TRBJ1-2 | . | many | TRBV28
CASSLGAGFQETQYF | TGTGCCAGCAGCTTAGGGGCGGGGTTCCAAGAGACCCAGTACTTC | TRBJ2-5 | . | many | TRBV7-9
CASSRTGAGSPLHF | TGTGCCAGCAGCCGGACAGGGGCTGGTTCACCCCTCCACTTT | TRBJ1-6 | TRBD1 | many | TRBV12-3/TRBV12-4
CASSQGVGSGNTIYF | TGTGCCAGCAGCCAAGGAGTAGGCTCTGGAAACACCATATATTTT | TRBJ1-3 | . | many | TRBV3-1
CASTSRSSSGRRGLYEQYF | TGTGCCAGCACCTCTAGATCCTCTAGCGGGAGGAGGGGGCTCTACGAGCAGTACTTC | TRBJ2-7 | TRBD2 | few | TRBV6-1
CSARESGLTGELFF | TGCAGTGCTAGGGAGTCGGGGCTCACCGGGGAGCTGTTTTTT | TRBJ2-2 | . | few | TRBV20-1
CASSLAGIVSGELFF | TGTGCCAGCAGCTTAGCCGGGATTGTATCCGGGGAGCTGTTTTTT | TRBJ2-2 | . | . | TRBV7-8
CASSTNLAGGSFPYEQYF | TGTGCCAGCAGTACAAACCTAGCGGGAGGGTCCTTTCCCTACGAGCAGTACTTC | TRBJ2-7 | TRBD2 | . | TRBV28
CASSQSLGNTGELFF | TGTGCCAGCAGCCAATCCCTGGGCAACACCGGGGAGCTGTTTTTT | TRBJ2-2 | . | many | TRBV12-3/TRBV12-4
CASSPMGGMSPLHF | TGTGCCAGCTCACCAATGGGCGGGATGTCACCCCTCCACTTT | TRBJ1-6 | . | . | TRBV18
CAISPTGSNQPQHF | TGTGCCATCAGCCCGACAGGTAGCAATCAGCCCCAGCATTTT | TRBJ1-5 | . | many | TRBV10-3
CSVKNSMGATEAFF | TGCAGTGTTAAGAATAGCATGGGGGCCACTGAAGCTTTCTTT | TRBJ1-1 | . | . | TRBV20-1
CASSIAPGITEAFF | TGTGCCAGCAGTATCGCTCCAGGGATCACTGAAGCTTTCTTT | TRBJ1-1 | . | many | TRBV6-6
CASSDTALYEQYF | TGTGCCAGCAGTGATACAGCACTCTACGAGCAGTACTTC | TRBJ2-7 | . | many | TRBV2
CASSYFGAGQGLANYGYTF | TGTGCCAGCAGTTACTTCGGGGCGGGACAGGGGTTAGCTAACTATGGCTACACCTTC | TRBJ1-2 | TRBD1 | few | TRBV6-5
CSVGAVAGGISNTGELFF | TGCAGCGTTGGAGCGGTAGCGGGAGGGATATCGAACACCGGGGAGCTGTTTTTT | TRBJ2-2 | TRBD2 | many | TRBV29-1
CATSLRGGGRNEQFF | TGTGCCACCAGTCTGAGGGGCGGGGGAAGAAATGAGCAGTTCTTC | TRBJ2-1 | TRBD2 | many | TRBV24-1
CASSFPPGLGPDTQYF | TGTGCTAGCAGCTTTCCCCCGGGACTAGGACCAGATACGCAGTATTTT | TRBJ2-3 | TRBD2 | . | TRBV7-9
CASLPSGRSVHEQYF | TGTGCCAGTCTCCCAAGCGGGAGGTCTGTCCACGAGCAGTACTTC | TRBJ2-7 | TRBD2 | many | TRBV12-3/TRBV12-4
CASRLSGTSTDTQYF | TGTGCCAGCAGACTTAGCGGGACCAGCACAGATACGCAGTATTTT | TRBJ2-3 | TRBD2 | few | TRBV6-1
CASRNPSRDSSYEQYF | TGTGCCAGCAGGAACCCTAGCCGGGACAGCTCCTACGAGCAGTACTTC | TRBJ2-7 | TRBD1 | few | TRBV27
CASSTRLVGGSYNEQFF | TGTGCCAGCAGCACCCGGCTTGTGGGGGGCTCCTACAATGAGCAGTTCTTC | TRBJ2-1 | . | many | TRBV7-8
CAISESVLAGDTGELFF | TGTGCCATCAGTGAGTCGGTGCTAGCGGGGGACACCGGGGAGCTGTTTTTT | TRBJ2-2 | TRBD2 | many | TRBV10-3
CASSSHHMKREGYEQYF | TGTGCCAGCAGTTCCCACCATATGAAGCGGGAGGGCTACGAGCAGTACTTC | TRBJ2-7 | TRBD2 | medium-sized | TRBV28
CASSQLSGGAPETQYF | TGTGCCAGCAGCCAACTTTCCGGGGGGGCCCCAGAGACCCAGTACTTC | TRBJ2-5 | TRBD2 | . | TRBV6-2/TRBV6-3
CSAVTGGSGNTIYF | TGCAGTGCTGTAACAGGGGGCTCTGGAAACACCATATATTTT | TRBJ1-3 | TRBD1 | . | TRBV20-1
CASSLFGAGGRNEQFF | TGTGCCAGCAGTTTATTCGGAGCGGGGGGGCGCAATGAGCAGTTCTTC | TRBJ2-1 | TRBD2 | . | TRBV27
CSARGDLSRETQYF | TGCAGTGCTAGAGGTGACCTCAGTCGGGAGACCCAGTACTTC | TRBJ2-5 | . | . | TRBV20-1
CASSASGGAYETQYF | TGTGCCAGCAGTGCCAGCGGGGGGGCGTACGAGACCCAGTACTTC | TRBJ2-5 | TRBD2 | few | TRBV2
CASSLRADNEQFF | TGTGCCAGCTCACTCAGGGCGGACAATGAGCAGTTCTTC | TRBJ2-1 | . | . | TRBV18
CASSLGSGRAMAQFF | TGTGCCAGCAGCTTAGGTAGCGGGAGGGCTATGGCGCAGTTCTTC | TRBJ2-1 | TRBD2 | few | TRBV7-6
CASSLVQGAISTEAFF | TGCGCCAGCAGCTTGGTGCAGGGGGCAATTAGCACTGAAGCTTTCTTT | TRBJ1-1 | TRBD1 | many | TRBV5-1
CAISGDRTNEKLFF | TGTGCCATCAGCGGGGACAGGACTAATGAAAAACTGTTTTTT | TRBJ1-4 | TRBD1 | many | TRBV10-3
CSVEDPGLTYTQYF | TGCAGCGTTGAAGACCCGGGACTTACCTATACGCAGTATTTT | TRBJ2-3 | . | few | TRBV29-1
CASSLVRRGLKRRPSSTDTQYF | TGTGCCAGCAGCTTAGTTCGACGGGGACTGAAGAGGAGACCCTCTAGCACAGATACGCAGTATTTT | TRBJ2-3 | . | . | TRBV11-2